The rows below give T cell receptor beta chains drawn from one sample of a study of T cell repertoires in cytomegalovirus infection. The antigens these receptors bind are not known. TCRdb processed the reads anew with MiXCR; each CDR3 protein has one entry. The data show roughly 500,000 distinct CDR3 sequences, with roughly 34% seen just once and roughly a sixth held by the top ten. This material consisted of cultured PBMCs, taken from culture after CMV antigen stimulation. The receptors derive from a human donor in good health (CMV status not recorded). Some clones in this sample may be carry-over from other donors' samples. CDR3s include the opening cysteine and the closing phenylalanine or tryptophan. D genes are given only for firm matches. The size of a clone is reported for some rows only, either as once, few or many, or as a class for expanded clones.

size | D | J | V | CDR3 | DNA
. | . | TRBJ1-1 | TRBV11-3 | CASSPTGGRRTEAFF | TGTGCCAGCAGCCCCACGGGGGGGAGGCGAACTGAAGCTTTCTTT
. | . | TRBJ2-1 | TRBV6-5 | CASSKDTNSYNEQFF | TGTGCCAGCAGTAAAGACACCAACTCCTACAATGAGCAGTTCTTC
. | . | TRBJ1-4 | TRBV20-1 | CSARVGGPQEKLFF | TGCAGTGCTAGAGTCGGGGGGCCTCAGGAAAAACTGTTTTTT
. | TRBD2 | TRBJ2-7 | TRBV7-2 | CASSLTSEAYEQYF | TGTGCCAGCAGCTTAACTAGCGAGGCCTACGAGCAGTACTTC
. | TRBD1 | TRBJ1-2 | TRBV6-6 | CASSFEQGAGGYTF | TGTGCCAGCAGTTTTGAACAGGGGGCCGGTGGCTACACCTTC
. | TRBD1 | TRBJ1-2 | TRBV6-8 | CASSYRQGDYGYTF | TGTGCCAGCAGTTACCGACAGGGGGACTATGGCTACACCTTC
. | . | TRBJ2-5 | TRBV27 | CASSISGLETQYF | TGTGCCAGCAGTATCTCAGGGCTGGAGACCCAGTACTTC
many | TRBD1 | TRBJ1-5 | TRBV7-6 | CASSLAQGAGQPQHF | TGTGCCAGCAGCTTAGCCCAGGGGGCCGGTCAGCCCCAGCATTTT
. | TRBD2 | TRBJ2-1 | TRBV7-2 | CASSPTGREGWQFF | TGTGCCAGCAGCCCGACGGGGCGGGAGGGGTGGCAGTTCTTC
many | TRBD2 | TRBJ2-3 | TRBV7-2 | CASSLVGTRDHTQYF | TGTGCCAGCAGCTTAGTTGGGACTAGGGACCATACGCAGTATTTT
. | TRBD2 | TRBJ2-3 | TRBV20-1 | CSATLAGGSTDTQYF | TGCAGTGCCACCCTAGCGGGAGGTTCCACAGATACGCAGTATTTT
. | . | TRBJ1-3 | TRBV10-3 | CAIMGDYSGNTIYF | TGTGCCATCATGGGGGACTACTCTGGAAACACCATATATTTT
. | . | TRBJ2-4 | TRBV6-1 | CASSELAENIQYF | TGTGCCAGCAGTGAATTAGCCGAAAACATTCAGTACTTC
. | TRBD1 | TRBJ1-5 | TRBV12-3/TRBV12-4 | CASSLGRGPVHQPQHF | TGTGCCAGCAGTTTAGGCAGGGGGCCTGTTCACCAGCCCCAGCATTTT
. | . | TRBJ2-5 | TRBV11-2 | CASSLNRVETQYF | TGTGCCAGCAGCTTGAACAGGGTGGAGACCCAGTACTTC
. | . | TRBJ2-2 | TRBV6-6 | CASRQMGRGNTGELFF | TGTGCCAGCAGACAGATGGGAAGGGGCAACACCGGGGAGCTGTTTTTT